A selection of T cell receptor beta chains follows, all from one sample in a study of blood T cell repertoires in COVID-19. The table came from immunoSEQ multiplex PCR; TCRdb's copy has only in-frame clones and leaves some out. The sample lists about 220,000 clones, 85% to 90% seen once, with approximately 3.8% in the top ten. The specimen sequenced was PBMCs or T cells enriched from blood (not recorded which). These receptors originate from a woman in her late teens or twenties in a cohort exposed to, infected with or recovered from COVID-19 (not recorded which). Each CDR3 is given with its conserved first and last residue. The D gene is left open where the match is weak. The listing skips clone size in some rows; elsewhere it reads once, few, many or a size class.

CDR3 protein	CDR3 DNA	J gene	clone size	D gene	V gene
CASSRSARPNTGELFF	TGTGCCAGCAGCCGGAGCGCTCGGCCGAACACCGGGGAGCTGTTTTTT	TRBJ2-2	NA	NA	TRBV7-8
CASSPRGDNQPQHF	TGTGCCAGCAGCCCCAGGGGGGACAATCAGCCCCAGCATTTT	TRBJ1-5	NA	TRBD1	TRBV3-1/TRBV3-2
CASSETAAYEQYF	TGTGCCAGCAGTGAAACAGCCGCCTACGAGCAGTACTTC	TRBJ2-7	once	NA	TRBV6-1
CASSLSGNTIYF	TGCGCCAGCTCTCTCTCTGGAAACACCATATATTTT	TRBJ1-3	once	NA	TRBV5-1
CASRAGLAAYEQYF	TGTGCCAGCAGGGCGGGACTAGCGGCCTACGAGCAGTACTTC	TRBJ2-7	NA	TRBD2	TRBV5-6
CASSPTVEETQYF	TGCGCCAGCAGCCCGACAGTCGAAGAGACCCAGTACTTC	TRBJ2-5	NA	NA	TRBV5-1
CASSVALGAYGYTF	TGTGCCAGCAGCGTAGCTCTGGGGGCCTATGGCTACACCTTC	TRBJ1-2	NA	NA	TRBV9
CASSQGIQGNYGYTF	TGTGCCAGCAGCCAAGGAATCCAGGGGAACTATGGCTACACCTTC	TRBJ1-2	NA	NA	TRBV4-2
CASSQGTEETQYF	TGTGCCAGCAGCCAAGGGACAGAAGAGACCCAGTACTTC	TRBJ2-5	NA	TRBD1	TRBV28
CASSLERVIYNEQFF	TGTGCCAGCAGTTTGGAGCGGGTCATCTACAATGAGCAGTTCTTC	TRBJ2-1	NA	NA	TRBV27
CASSPRTGYNEKLFF	TGTGCCAGCAGCCCACGGACAGGTTATAATGAAAAACTGTTTTTT	TRBJ1-4	NA	TRBD1	TRBV7-6
CASSETGGPTDTQYF	TGTGCCAGCAGTGAAACGGGAGGCCCCACAGATACGCAGTATTTT	TRBJ2-3	NA	TRBD2	TRBV6-4
CASTPRVLGNSYNEQFF	TGCGCCAGCACCCCGCGGGTCCTGGGGAACTCCTACAATGAGCAGTTCTTC	TRBJ2-1	NA	NA	TRBV23-1
CASSLTSGTHNEQFF	TGTGCCAGCAGTCTGACTAGCGGGACCCACAATGAGCAGTTCTTC	TRBJ2-1	NA	TRBD2	TRBV27
CSAVGAGGTDEQFF	TGCAGCGCCGTGGGCGCAGGGGGCACGGATGAGCAGTTCTTC	TRBJ2-1	NA	TRBD1	TRBV29-1
CASSLLASGRYEQYF	TGTGCCAGCAGTTTATTGGCTAGCGGGCGCTACGAGCAGTACTTC	TRBJ2-7	NA	TRBD2	TRBV28
CASARTGATEAFF	TGTGCTAGTGCCCGGACAGGGGCCACTGAAGCTTTCTTT	TRBJ1-1	NA	TRBD1	TRBV12-5
CASSPLAETSTDTQYF	TGCGCCAGCAGCCCCCTAGCGGAGACTAGCACAGATACGCAGTATTTT	TRBJ2-3	NA	TRBD2	TRBV5-1
CSVPQGAFTDTQYF	TGCAGCGTTCCACAGGGGGCTTTCACAGATACGCAGTATTTT	TRBJ2-3	NA	TRBD1	TRBV29-1
CASSFGVYNEQFF	TGTGCCAGCAGCTTCGGGGTTTACAATGAGCAGTTCTTC	TRBJ2-1	NA	NA	TRBV7-6
CASSPRDSGSSYEQYF	TGTGCCAGCAGTCCCCGAGATAGCGGGAGTTCCTACGAGCAGTACTTC	TRBJ2-7	NA	TRBD2	TRBV27
CASSPGAENYGYTF	TGTGCCAGCAGCCCTGGAGCGGAAAACTATGGCTACACCTTC	TRBJ1-2	NA	NA	TRBV7-9
CASSLAGQSTEAFF	TGTGCCAGCAGCTTGGCGGGACAGTCTACTGAAGCTTTCTTT	TRBJ1-1	NA	TRBD1	TRBV5-6
CASRSTGNSPLHF	TGTGCCAGCAGATCAACAGGGAATTCACCCCTCCACTTT	TRBJ1-6	NA	NA	TRBV28
CASSPGLAELDTQYF	TGCGCCAGCAGCCCGGGACTAGCGGAGTTGGATACGCAGTATTTT	TRBJ2-3	NA	TRBD2	TRBV5-1
CASSLGSGQGGDTQYF	TGTGCCAGCAGCTTAGGTTCGGGACAGGGTGGGGATACGCAGTATTTT	TRBJ2-3	NA	TRBD1	TRBV7-7
CATSDTGSGYTF	TGTGCCACCAGTGACACAGGGTCCGGCTACACCTTC	TRBJ1-2	NA	NA	TRBV24-1
CASGYGTGGSSPLHF	TGCGCCAGCGGATATGGGACAGGCGGTAGTTCACCCCTCCACTTT	TRBJ1-6	NA	TRBD1	TRBV5-1
CASSLQGVEAFF	TGTGCCAGCAGCTTACAGGGGGTTGAAGCTTTCTTT	TRBJ1-1	NA	TRBD1	TRBV5-6
CASGLVGGSPHEQFF	TGTGCTAGTGGTTTGGTCGGCGGGAGTCCCCATGAGCAGTTCTTC	TRBJ2-1	NA	TRBD2	TRBV12-5
CATSDWPLGGDSYNEQFF	TGTGCCACCAGTGATTGGCCGTTAGGGGGAGACTCCTACAATGAGCAGTTCTTC	TRBJ2-1	NA	NA	TRBV24-1